The 20 T cell receptor beta chains below were found in one sample sequenced in a study of T cells expressing NK-cell markers. Reanalyzing the 5' RACE reads, TCRdb keeps one entry per CDR3 protein, without DNA. The table for this sample gives 350,000 to 400,000 distinct CDR3 sequences. The sequenced sample consisted of blood T cells: a sorted CD56 or NKG2C T cell subset, CD4+ or CD8+ T cells, or bulk PBMC T cells (not recorded which). The source of these receptors is a woman aged 50 to 65 in good health.

The chain couples TRBV12-5 to TRBJ1-3; TCRdb picks TRBD1, but there is no DNA to check that call. The CDR3 is 17 amino acids. In germline, CDR1 is LGHNT, CDR2 FRNRAP. This CDR3 is CASGLVPAGTSRNTIYF.

The gene calls are TRBV20-1 and TRBJ2-5; the TCRdb D gene call, TRBD2, has no DNA to confirm it. This CDR3 has 16 residues. CDR1 is DFQATT and CDR2 is SNEGSKA in the germline V gene (reference sequence). The CDR3 sequence: CSARDGSRGRSETQYF.

This chain connects TRBV24-1 to TRBJ2-3. The CDR3 loop spans 15 amino acids. Germline CDR1 reads KGHDR; CDR2 reads SFDVKD. This CDR3 reads CATSDLIRGADTQYF.

The chain uses TRBV20-1 and TRBJ2-5; lacking DNA, the TRBD2 call made by TCRdb goes unchecked. Germline values: CDR1 DFQATT, CDR2 SNEGSKA (reference sequence). The CDR3 extends over 16 amino acids. This chain's CDR3 is CSARDHGSGIGETQYF.

The chain couples TRBV7-9 to TRBJ2-1; TCRdb outputs TRBD2, but without DNA this stays unchecked. Germline-derived CDR1 and CDR2 are SEHNR and FQNEAQ (reference sequence). The CDR3 loop spans 16 amino acids. The CDR3 is CASSDLKREGYNEQFF.

The chain couples TRBV12-3 or TRBV12-4 to TRBJ1-2; TCRdb selects TRBD1, and the lack of DNA leaves this call unchecked. The CDR3 has 16 residues. CDR3 loop: CASSLDRGPSNYGYTF.

The V call is TRBV12-3 or TRBV12-4, the J call TRBJ1-5; no DNA is available, so the TRBD1 call from TCRdb remains unchecked. The CDR3 covers 16 residues. CDR3 protein: CASSGPGAGSNQPQHF.

The gene calls are TRBV3-1 and TRBJ2-3; the TRBD2 assignment by TCRdb is unverifiable without DNA. The CDR3 is made up of 16 amino acids. Per the germline V gene, CDR1 is LGHDT and CDR2 is YNNKEL (reference sequence). CDR3 residues: CASSLNQRDFPDTQYF.

The chain couples TRBV12-3 or TRBV12-4 to TRBJ1-6. CDR3 length equals 14 residues. The CDR3 spells CASSHRDSGSPLHF.

This chain connects TRBV18 to TRBJ2-3; TCRdb reports TRBD2, a call that lacks DNA to check it against. The CDR3 sequence is 18 residues long. The V gene's germline CDR1 is KGHSH and CDR2 LQKENI. The chain's CDR3 is CASSPLAGGPDGTDTQYF.

The CDR3 sequence is CASSFARSEQFF. This chain joins TRBV7-6 and TRBJ2-1. The CDR3 extends over 12 amino acids. The germline V gene encodes CDR1 SGHVS and CDR2 FNYEAQ.

V and J are TRBV12-3 or TRBV12-4 and TRBJ1-5; TCRdb selects TRBD1, and the lack of DNA leaves this call unchecked. CDR3 length: 14 amino acids. CDR3: CASRVDSHNQPQHF.

The J gene is TRBJ2-7, the V gene TRBV3-1. CDR3 length: 14 residues. Looked up from germline, CDR1 is LGHDT and CDR2 is YNNKEL (reference sequence). The CDR3 region is CASSPTGLAYEQYF.

CDR3 region: CASSELSSVGELFF. This chain joins TRBV2 and TRBJ2-2; no DNA is available, so the TRBD2 call from TCRdb remains unchecked. This CDR3 is 14 amino acids long. CDR1 and CDR2 (germline): SNHLY, FYNNEI.

This chain links TRBV11-3 with TRBJ2-3; the D gene TCRdb calls, TRBD1, cannot be checked with no DNA. In germline, CDR1 is SGHNT, CDR2 YENEEA. The CDR3 is 14 amino acids. The CDR3 reads CASSRAGVQDTQYF.

The chain carries TRBV24-1 and TRBJ2-3; TCRdb designates TRBD2, a call that cannot be tested without DNA. The CDR3 is 16 amino acids. Germline CDR1 reads KGHDR; CDR2 reads SFDVKD. The CDR3 sequence: CATSDPKREGADTQYF.

The chain couples TRBV7-9 to TRBJ2-2; TCRdb's D call, TRBD2, is unchecked because there is no DNA. CDR3 length: 14 residues. Germline assignment: CDR1 SEHNR and CDR2 FQNEAQ (reference sequence). The CDR3 spells CASSLSWETGELFF.

The chain links TRBV13 to TRBJ1-2. Germline V lookup: CDR1 PRHDT, CDR2 FYEKMQ (reference sequence). The CDR3 loop spans 14 amino acids. CDR3 residues: CASSLIGSVYGYTF.

The chain couples TRBV6-1 to TRBJ1-1. Looked up from germline, CDR1 is MNHNS and CDR2 is SASEGT. The CDR3 contains 15 residues. The CDR3 here is CASSEDPLADTEAFF.

This chain connects TRBV10-3 to TRBJ2-1; TCRdb gives TRBD2 as the D gene, but with no DNA this cannot be confirmed. This CDR3 contains 14 residues. Germline V gene data show CDR1 as ENHRY and CDR2 as SYGVKD. The CDR3: CAVGKLAEKGEQFF.